This record covers a single TCR beta chain. Its specificity is unknown. V was shortened by 1 base and J by 3 bases, with 10 bases between the two germline ends. Germline V gene lookup returns CDR1 MNHEY and CDR2 SMNVEV (reference sequence). CDR3 length equals 14 residues. In the PCR, 60 Vbeta and 13 Jbeta primers were used. How the authors handled the data: Unique TCR beta chains totaled roughly 79 million in a later count, with roughly 11 million of them shared. The data were produced by immunoSEQ multiplex PCR, yet TCRdb's version contains in-frame clones alone and is incomplete. The V and J calls and clone size come from that table; D and trimming were worked out from the DNA. This sample has 150,000 to 200,000 clones, with around 68% found just once. The sample belongs to a study of cytomegalovirus exposure and HLA in healthy donors. Regarding the study as a whole: Presence/absence analyses supposed approximately even sequencing depth among donors.

Sequenced input: PBMCs. This receptor was taken from a man aged 50-59 years in good health and CMV-seronegative. J is TRBJ2-7 and V is TRBV27; D gene ambiguous. CDR3 protein: CASSLYPLGYEQYF. CDR3 coding DNA: TGTGCCAGCAGTTTATATCCCCTCGGCTACGAGCAGTACTTC.